The 18 T cell receptor beta chains listed next were all sequenced from one sample in a study of T cells in Graves' hyperthyroidism and ophthalmopathy. The TCR beta CDR3 regions underwent amplification using RNA transcripts as the source. During a first-round RT-PCR of the TCR CDR3, the HTBI primer set was used. Each CDR3 protein is one row after TCRdb ran MiXCR on the multiplex PCR reads. The sample holds approximately 400,000 distinct CDR3 sequences, around 16% seen once. The specimen sequenced was blood. The receptor source for this set is a woman aged 18 to 35 with Graves' hyperthyroidism that later progressed to Graves' ophthalmopathy.

CDR3 DNA sequence: TGTGCCAGTCGGGGGTATTATGGGACAGCACAAGAGACCCAGTACTTC. Encoded protein: CASRGYYGTAQETQYF. The chain has TRBV19 and TRBJ2-5, with a weak D call TRBD1 (7 bases). V dropped 8 bases and J dropped 2 bases, with 21 bases sitting between them. CDR3 length equals 16 residues. The germline CDR1 and CDR2 sequences are LNHDA and SQIVND (reference sequence).

This clonotype was seen repeatedly, ten times or more. V and J are TRBV7-3 and TRBJ2-2; 7 bases match TRBD1. J gave up 4 bases and V 10 bases, and 6 bases lay outside the gene matches. CDR1 and CDR2 (germline): SGHTA, FQGTGA. The CDR3 covers 13 residues. The CDR3 nucleotides read TGTGCCACCCGACAGGGTGGCACCGGGGAGCTGTTTTTT. Its protein product is CATRQGGTGELFF.

This clonotype was observed at least ten times. This chain links TRBV20-1 with TRBJ2-7; D gene uncertain. The length of the CDR3 is 11 residues. CDR1 and CDR2 from the germline V gene are DFQATT and SNEGSKA (reference sequence). Trimming removed 6 bases at V and 2 bases at J, with 8 bases between. Here the CDR3 DNA reads TGCAGTGCCCGAGCAGCCTACGAGCAGTACTTC. This encodes CSARAAYEQYF.

This clonotype was picked up many times. This chain uses TRBV5-1 with TRBJ2-7, with D hard to call. CDR1 and CDR2 from the germline V gene are SGHRS and YFSETQ. V was shortened by 0 bases and J by 5 bases, with 6 bases between the two germline ends. This CDR3 has 12 residues. The chain's CDR3 is CASSLVDDEQYF. Here the CDR3 DNA reads TGCGCCAGCAGCTTGGTGGATGACGAGCAGTACTTC.

The rearrangement joins TRBV10-3 to TRBJ1-6; the match to TRBD1 covers 10 bases. The CDR3 spans 16 residues. The V gene's germline CDR1 is ENHRY and CDR2 SYGVKD. V was pared by 1 base and J by 6 bases, with 3 bases of the junction left unmatched. CDR3 sequence (DNA): TGTGCCATCAGTGAGTTCGGACAGGGGGGTAATTCACCCCTCCACTTT. This sequence encodes CAISEFGQGGNSPLHF.

V usage is TRBV7-9 and J usage is TRBJ2-1; D gene uncertain. Trimming pared 1 base from V and 4 bases from J, leaving 20 bases between. The germline gives CDR1 SEHNR, CDR2 FQNEAQ (reference sequence). The CDR3 is made up of 18 amino acids. For the CDR3, the DNA is TGTGCCAGCAGCTTAGAAATTCGGACCTCCGTCAAATACAATGAGCAGTTCTTC. Translation: CASSLEIRTSVKYNEQFF.

This clonotype was detected many times. This sequence joins TRBV3-1 and TRBJ2-1; D is ambiguous. Germline V gene lookup returns CDR1 LGHDT and CDR2 YNNKEL (reference sequence). Trimming pared 2 bases from V and 9 bases from J, leaving 14 bases between. This CDR3 has 14 amino acids. CDR3 sequence: CASSQLKVRCEQFF. The CDR3 DNA reads TGTGCCAGCAGCCAATTAAAAGTACGGTGTGAGCAGTTCTTC.

This clonotype was detected only a few times. The chain couples TRBV5-1 to TRBJ2-1; TRBD1 matches 7 bases. The germline gives CDR1 SGHRS, CDR2 YFSETQ. The CDR3 loop spans 16 amino acids. V trimming: 3 bases; J trimming: 6 bases; junction bases outside the gene matches: 12. The DNA of the CDR3 is TGCGCCAGCAGCTGGAGACAGGGCATCGGATTCAATGAGCAGTTCTTC. Protein product: CASSWRQGIGFNEQFF.

This clonotype was picked up many times. This sequence joins TRBV5-1 and TRBJ2-3; D may correspond to TRBD1 or TRBD2 (5 bases each). The CDR3 consists of 16 residues. Germline V gene sequence: CDR1 SGHRS, CDR2 YFSETQ. Trimming left V 0 bases short and J 1 base short, with 12 bases between. CDR3 protein: CASSLAGQGRTDTQYF. The CDR3 DNA is TGCGCCAGCAGCTTGGCCGGGCAGGGACGCACAGATACGCAGTATTTT.

The sample holds many counts of this clonotype. J is TRBJ1-5 and V is TRBV2; D is unclear. V shed 3 bases and J shed 0 bases, with 15 bases lying between them. The CDR3 extends over 17 amino acids. CDR1 is SNHLY, CDR2 FYNNEI, per germline. The CDR3 coding sequence is TGTGCCAGCAGTGAGAACAGCCCGGCGTATAGCAATCAGCCCCAGCATTTT. Residues: CASSENSPAYSNQPQHF.

V and J are TRBV20-1 and TRBJ2-7, with TRBD2 identical over 8 bases. Germline trimming cut 6 bases from V and 3 bases from J; bases unmatched to any gene: 13. Germline values: CDR1 DFQATT, CDR2 SNEGSKA (reference sequence). This CDR3 is 15 amino acids long. Written as DNA, the CDR3 is TGCAGTGCGAGTCCAGCGGGGGACGGCTACTACGAGCAGTACTTC. Protein: CSASPAGDGYYEQYF.

The V and J genes are TRBV28 and TRBJ2-5; 10 bases fit TRBD2. V lost 6 bases and J lost 2; bases outside the gene matches: 12. The CDR3 totals 17 residues. Germline assignment: CDR1 MDHEN and CDR2 SYDVKM. In nucleotides, the CDR3 is TGTGCCAGCAGGTCCGGACTAGCGGCTAGCTTGCAAGAGACCCAGTACTTC. Translated: CASRSGLAASLQETQYF.

In this sample, this clonotype turned up many times. This sequence joins TRBV30 and TRBJ1-2, with D tentatively TRBD1 (5 bases). The germline CDR1 and CDR2 sequences are GTSNPN and SVGIG (reference sequence). The CDR3 has 12 amino acids. Trimming removed 1 base at V and 6 bases at J, with 9 bases between. CDR3 nucleotide sequence: TGTGCCTGGAGTGGAGGGGCAGATGGCTACACCTTC. It codes for CAWSGGADGYTF.

This clonotype appeared a few times. The chain combines TRBV25-1 with TRBJ1-4; D is ambiguous. Trimming took 8 bases from V and 8 from J, leaving 9 bases between them. Germline V gene data show CDR1 as MGHDK and CDR2 as SYGVNS. The CDR3 contains 11 residues. The CDR3 bases are TGTGCCAGCCTTGAGAGGGAAAAACTGTTTTTT. This translates into CASLEREKLFF.

This chain links TRBV9 with TRBJ2-5, with D possibly matching TRBD2 (5 bases). The V end lost 1 base, the J end lost 3 bases, and 16 bases lay between the germline ends. The CDR3 totals 16 residues. Per the germline V gene, CDR1 is SGDLS and CDR2 is YYNGEE. DNA of the CDR3: TGTGCCAGCAGCGTAAGACCCAACACGGGGAAAGAGACCCAGTACTTC. This sequence encodes CASSVRPNTGKETQYF.

This clonotype was observed at least ten times. This chain connects TRBV29-1 to TRBJ2-1; TRBD2 matches at 12 bases. Germline V CDR1 and CDR2: SQVTM, ANQGSEA. This CDR3 has 15 residues. Losses at the gene ends were 4 bases for V and 1 base for J; bases not matched to a gene: 2. The chain's CDR3 is CSVVLAGGSYNEQFF. The CDR3 nucleotides read TGCAGCGTTGTACTAGCGGGAGGATCCTACAATGAGCAGTTCTTC.

This clonotype has ten or more counts. The CDR3 protein is CASSPSTGGDEQYF. The CDR3 coding sequence is TGTGCCAGCTCACCGTCGACAGGGGGGGACGAGCAGTACTTC. The chain links TRBV18 to TRBJ2-7; 9 bases agree with TRBD1. V was clipped by 3 bases and J by 5 bases; unmatched bases: 5. This CDR3 contains 14 residues. CDR1 is KGHSH, CDR2 LQKENI, per germline.

Concerning this clonotype: Just one base apart from a much larger clone, this may be a read error. The chain uses TRBV15 and TRBJ1-5, with a possible D match to TRBD1 (6 bases). This CDR3 region has 16 residues. Germline V gene lookup returns CDR1 LNHNV and CDR2 YYDKDF (reference sequence). The CDR3 here is CATSPRAGVHNQPRHF. DNA for the CDR3: TGTGCCACCAGCCCTCGGGCAGGGGTGCACAATCAGCCCCGGCATTTT.